The sample holds a few counts of the clone carrying this TCR beta chain. No antigen is known for it. This sample stems from a study of metastatic and nonmetastatic thyroid tumors. General observations from the study: It was reportedly found that TCR beta diversity was significantly higher in malignant thyroid tumors than in benign nodules, a difference seen in both blood and tumor samples.

No treatment had been given to any patient before thyroid surgery. TCRdb re-called the PCR reads with MiXCR. The top ten hold approximately 16% of the sample, which has around 50,000 clones, 25% to 35% seen once. From germline, CDR1 is MDHEN and CDR2 SYDVKM. The CDR3 is 12 residues long. Deletions cut 3 bases from V and 4 bases from J, with 4 bases between. The rearrangement links TRBV28 to TRBJ1-3; D is unresolved. This clonotype originated in a female donor with papillary thyroid cancer or a benign thyroid nodule (not recorded which). Some clones in this sample may be carry-over from other donors' samples. Sequenced sample: blood. The DNA of the CDR3 is TGTGCCAGCAGTTTTAGGGGAAACACCATATATTTT. Its protein product is CASSFRGNTIYF.